The 17 T cell receptor beta chains below all came from one sample that was sequenced in a study of tumor and adjacent non-tumor tissue in lung cancer. No cell sorting was done before RNA was extracted from the tissue. The library came from three nested PCR rounds adapted from ARM-PCR protocols. TCRdb ran MiXCR on the multiplex PCR reads and lists one entry per CDR3 protein. The repertoire holds 77,000 or so distinct CDR3 sequences, around four fifths seen once, with roughly 12% in the top ten. Material: lung tumor tissue. These receptors were obtained from a woman between 45 and 60 years old with non-small cell lung cancer.

J is TRBJ2-7 and V is TRBV5-1, with TRBD1 matching 10 bases. The V gene's germline CDR1 is SGHRS and CDR2 YFSETQ. Trimming cost V 4 bases and J 10 bases; bases outside gene matches: 20. This CDR3 spans 17 amino acids. CDR3 DNA sequence: TGCGCCAGCAGCCCGGTTGGACAGGGGGTTCGGGACTACAAACAGTACTTC. Translated, it gives CASSPVGQGVRDYKQYF.

About this clonotype itself: The conserved final phenylalanine or tryptophan is absent from the CDR3, which likely points to a read error. This chain links TRBV20-1 with TRBJ2-1; possibly TRBD2 for D (5 bases). The CDR3 spans 13 residues. The germline CDR1 and CDR2 sequences are DFQATT and SNEGSKA (reference sequence). The CDR3 loop reads CSTRVSFGNEQFI. The CDR3 bases are TGCAGTACTAGAGTTAGTTTCGGGAATGAGCAGTTCATC.

Points on this clonotype: The junction shows a germline mismatch at one end, possibly a read error. The J gene is TRBJ1-1, the V gene TRBV13; D possibly corresponds to TRBD1 (6 bases). CDR3 length: 14 residues. Germline-derived CDR1 and CDR2 are PRHDT and FYEKMQ (reference sequence). Here the CDR3 DNA reads TGTGGCAGCAGCTTGGGACACTCGAACACTGAAGCTTTCTTT. Its translation is CGSSLGHSNTEAFF.

With regard to this clonotype: One end of the junction fails to match germline, which may point to a read error. The chain uses TRBV11-3 and TRBJ2-7, with D perhaps given as TRBD1 or TRBD2 (6 bases each). Germline assignment: CDR1 SGHNT and CDR2 YENEEA. CDR3 size: 16 residues. The CDR3 loop is CASRLEKGGGNYEQYF. The CDR3, as DNA: TGTGCTAGCAGGTTAGAAAAAGGGGGAGGAAACTACGAGCAGTACTTT.

J is TRBJ2-1 and V is TRBV6-5, with D possibly matching TRBD1 (6 bases). The CDR3 is 15 residues long. V was pared by 2 bases and J by 13 bases, with 21 bases between. In germline, CDR1 is MNHEY, CDR2 SVGAGI. CDR3 sequence reads: CASSYGTNSYIEQFF. Written as DNA, the CDR3 is TGTGCCAGCAGTTACGGGACAAACTCCTACATTGAACAGTTCTTC.

As regards this clonotype: The conserved closing phenylalanine or tryptophan is absent in this CDR3, likely reflecting a read error. The chain couples TRBV29-1 to TRBJ2-7; TRBD2 matches at 7 bases. The CDR3 runs 13 residues. CDR1 and CDR2 (germline): SQVTM, ANQGSEA. CDR3 DNA: TGTAGCGCCGGGGGGTCCGAACCCTACGAGCAGTACATC. Its protein is CSAGGSEPYEQYI.

About this clonotype: One base away lies a much larger clone, so this may be a sequencing read error. The CDR3 nucleotides read TGTACCAGCAGTCCCCTGGACTCCTACAATGAGCAGTTCTTC. Amino acid sequence: CTSSPLDSYNEQFF. This chain links TRBV12-3 or TRBV12-4 with TRBJ2-1; no clear D. The CDR3 has 14 residues.

Comments on this clonotype: Compared with germline, one end of the junction differs, possibly owing to a read error. V usage is TRBV7-8 and J usage is TRBJ2-1; the D gene is possibly TRBD2 (5 bases). Germline V gene data show CDR1 as SGHVS and CDR2 as FQNEAQ. This CDR3 comprises 14 residues. The CDR3 DNA follows: TGTGCCACCAGCGGACCAGTGTCCTACAATGAGCAGTTCTTC. Its translation: CATSGPVSYNEQFF.

A note on this clonotype: Given the absence of the conserved phenylalanine or tryptophan at the CDR3 end, a read error is likely. The chain couples TRBV6-2 or TRBV6-3 to TRBJ2-3, with 11 bases that match TRBD2. Germline V gene data show CDR1 as MNHEY and CDR2 as SVGEGT. This CDR3 is 15 amino acids long. J gave up 4 bases and V 2 bases, and 2 bases lay outside the gene matches. The CDR3, as DNA: TGTGCCAGCAGTTACCAACTAGCGGGAGCAGATACGCAGTATTCT. As protein: CASSYQLAGADTQYS.

As for this clonotype: At one boundary the junction diverges from the germline segment, which might be a read error. The chain carries TRBV28 and TRBJ1-2; tentative D call: TRBD1 (6 bases). In germline, CDR1 is MDHEN, CDR2 SYDVKM. The CDR3 loop spans 15 amino acids. The CDR3 here is CASILMGAWNYDYTF. The CDR3 DNA follows: TGTGCCAGCATTTTAATGGGGGCCTGGAACTATGACTACACCTTC.

In the case of this clonotype: One end of the junction does not line up with germline, which may come from a read error. The chain's CDR3 is CARSLPMGLAGSWNEQFF. The CDR3 bases are TGTGCCAGGAGTTTACCAATGGGACTAGCGGGGAGTTGGAATGAGCAGTTCTTC. The V call is TRBV12-3 or TRBV12-4, the J call TRBJ2-1; 13 positions match TRBD2. The CDR3 contains 18 residues.

Comments on this clonotype: One junction end disagrees with the germline gene, perhaps due to a read error. The V gene is TRBV4-2, the J gene TRBJ1-5; D is unclear. The length of the CDR3 is 16 residues. In germline, CDR1 is LGHNA, CDR2 YNFKEQ. This chain's CDR3 is CARSQGPRYNNQPQHF. Here the CDR3 DNA reads TGTGCCAGAAGCCAAGGACCGAGATATAACAATCAGCCCCAGCATTTT.

This clonotype has more than one count but fewer than ten. In DNA form, the CDR3 reads TGCAGTGCTGGGGGGTCGGGCGGGGTCTATGAGCAGTTCTTC. It translates to CSAGGSGGVYEQFF. The chain joins TRBV20-1 to TRBJ2-1, with D possibly being TRBD2 (6 bases). V lost 5 bases to trimming and J lost 8 bases, with 19 bases between them. The CDR3 has 14 amino acids. In germline, CDR1 is DFQATT, CDR2 SNEGSKA (reference sequence).

Details on this clonotype: The CDR3 ends on some other residue instead of the conserved phenylalanine or tryptophan, so this is likely a read error. The rearrangement joins TRBV4-2 to TRBJ2-3, with 7 bases that match TRBD2. V dropped 3 bases and J dropped 4; count of bases not matched to a gene: 10. The CDR3 covers 16 residues. Looked up from germline, CDR1 is LGHNA and CDR2 is YNFKEQ. The CDR3 protein is CASSQDELARSDTQYI. CDR3 in DNA: TGTGCCAGCAGCCAGGACGAACTAGCGAGATCAGATACGCAGTATATT.

In the case of this clonotype: A junction end diverges from the germline sequence, so it may reflect a read error. The chain employs TRBV11-2 and TRBJ2-7; D is perhaps TRBD2 (6 bases). This CDR3 comprises 15 residues. The V gene's germline CDR1 is SGHAT and CDR2 FQNNGV. CDR3 protein: CATAELVAGKYKQYF. CDR3 coding DNA: TGTGCCACCGCGGAGTTGGTTGCGGGAAAATACAAGCAATACTTC.

In the case of this clonotype: A read error is likely, as this CDR3 ends without the conserved phenylalanine or tryptophan. V usage is TRBV6-1 and J usage is TRBJ2-3; possibly TRBD2 for D (6 bases). Germline CDR1 reads MNHNS; CDR2 reads SASEGT. Deletions cut 3 bases from V and 6 bases from J, with 19 bases between. The CDR3 spans 16 residues. CDR3 nucleotide sequence: TGTGCCAGCAGTGAGACCTTAGCGGAAGGACGCGATACGCAGTATCTT. It is translated as CASSETLAEGRDTQYL.

On this clonotype itself: This likely comes from a read error, as the CDR3 has no conserved phenylalanine or tryptophan at its end. The gene calls are TRBV6-5 and TRBJ1-2, with 8 positions matching TRBD1. This CDR3 region has 16 residues. In germline, CDR1 is MNHEY, CDR2 SVGAGI. The CDR3 DNA follows: TGTGCCAGCAGTTACGAAGGACAGGGTCTCCGCTATTGCTACACCCTC. Its translation is CASSYEGQGLRYCYTL.